The next 27 T cell receptor beta chains were all read from a single sample in a study of CD8 T cells in Susac syndrome. cDNA came from about 0.46 to 1 ug RNA primed by random hexamers. TCRdb redid the calling of the immunoSEQ multiplex PCR reads with MiXCR, one entry per CDR3 protein. Of around 77,000 distinct CDR3 sequences in the sample, just over 95% were seen once. Sample: CD4+ T cells from PBMCs. The source is a human donor with multiple sclerosis.

This clonotype was detected once. CDR3 loop: CASSLESEQYF. CDR3 bases: TGTGCCAGCAGTTTAGAATCCGAGCAGTACTTC. The chain carries TRBV12-3 or TRBV12-4 and TRBJ2-7; D unresolved. This CDR3 contains 11 residues. V was shortened by 1 base and J by 6 bases, with 4 bases between the two germline ends.

The chain joins TRBV12-3 or TRBV12-4 to TRBJ1-5; D possibly corresponds to TRBD1 (5 bases). The CDR3 length is 14 residues. Between the trimmed V and J ends, which lost 7 bases and 8 bases, there was a span of 18 bases. The CDR3 sequence is CASTKDSRREPQHF. CDR3 nucleotide sequence: TGTGCCAGCACCAAAGACAGTCGACGGGAGCCCCAGCATTTT.

The rearrangement links TRBV5-1 to TRBJ2-7; TRBD2 is a possible D gene (6 bases). From germline, CDR1 is SGHRS and CDR2 YFSETQ. V lost 5 bases and J 3 bases, leaving 21 bases between the germline ends. CDR3 size: 16 residues. CDR3 residues: CASSFLSRQGGYEQYF. DNA for the CDR3: TGCGCCAGCAGTTTTTTGTCCCGGCAGGGAGGCTACGAGCAGTACTTC. Using reference TRBV5-1 and TRBJ2-7 for the parts outside the CDR3, the full variable domain is KAGVTQTPRYLIKTRGQQVTLSCSPISGHRSVSWYQQTPGQGLQFLFEYFSETQRNKGNFPGRFSGRQFSNSRSEMNVSTLELGDSALYLCASSFLSRQGGYEQYFGPGTRLTVT.

V usage is TRBV4-1 and J usage is TRBJ1-1; no clear D. V lost 1 base and J lost 1, with 7 bases in between. CDR1 and CDR2 from the germline V gene are MGHRA and YSYEKL. The CDR3 is 14 residues long. The CDR3 DNA reads as TGCGCCAGCAGCCAAGGATGGAGGAACACTGAAGCTTTCTTT. This codes for CASSQGWRNTEAFF.

CDR3 region: CASSEVSGSSGELFF. The CDR3 nucleotides read TGTGCCAGCAGTGAGGTTTCAGGGTCCTCCGGGGAGCTGTTTTTT. The chain links TRBV2 to TRBJ2-2; D perhaps matches TRBD1 (5 bases). This CDR3 contains 15 residues. The V gene's germline CDR1 is SNHLY and CDR2 FYNNEI. V was pared by 3 bases and J by 6 bases, with 14 bases between.

CDR3 region: CASSRGQGASGELFF. The DNA of the CDR3 is TGCGCCAGCAGCCGAGGACAGGGGGCCTCCGGGGAGCTGTTTTTT. J is TRBJ2-2 and V is TRBV4-1; 11 bases align to TRBD1. The CDR3 is made up of 15 amino acids. CDR1 is MGHRA and CDR2 is YSYEKL in the germline V gene. J lost 6 bases, V lost 4 bases, and 4 bases had no gene match.

The V call is TRBV6-6, the J call TRBJ1-2; possibly TRBD1 for D (6 bases). V lost 0 bases and J 2 bases, leaving 10 bases between the germline ends. Germline CDR1 and CDR2: MNHNY and SVGAGI (reference sequence). The CDR3 has 15 amino acids. CDR3 in amino acids: CASSYSKDRNYGYTF. The CDR3 DNA sequence: TGTGCCAGCAGTTACTCGAAGGACAGAAACTATGGCTACACCTTC.

The CDR3 nucleotides read TGTGCCAGCAGTGTAGGGGGGGGCAATTCACCCCTCCACTTT. Amino acids: CASSVGGGNSPLHF. V is TRBV6-1 and J is TRBJ1-6; D might be TRBD1 (6 bases). The CDR3 length is 14 residues. The germline gives CDR1 MNHNS, CDR2 SASEGT. V lost 4 bases, J lost 7 bases, and 11 bases lay in between.

The V gene is TRBV5-4, the J gene TRBJ2-7; D remains ambiguous. This CDR3 is built from 13 residues. Trimming pared 4 bases from V and 4 bases from J, leaving 12 bases between. Germline V gives CDR1 SGHNT, CDR2 YYREEE (reference sequence). CDR3 nucleotide sequence: TGTGCCAGCAGCGAAAAGACGGGTTACGAGCAGTACTTC. The encoded protein is CASSEKTGYEQYF.

The rearrangement joins TRBV30 to TRBJ1-1, with 8 bases matching TRBD1. This CDR3 has 15 amino acids. Trimming took 8 bases from V and 3 from J; bases not matched to a gene: 14. Germline values: CDR1 GTSNPN, CDR2 SVGIG (reference sequence). CDR3 region: CARNSGAGGHTEAFF. The CDR3 bases are TGTGCCCGGAACTCGGGGGCAGGGGGCCACACTGAAGCTTTCTTT.

There are a few counts of this clonotype. The chain joins TRBV6-1 to TRBJ1-5; TRBD1 is a possible D gene (6 bases). The CDR3 consists of 15 residues. Germline-derived CDR1 and CDR2 are MNHNS and SASEGT. V shed 2 bases and J shed 4 bases, with 12 bases lying between them. Here the CDR3 reads CASSENPTGNQPQHF. CDR3 sequence (DNA): TGTGCCAGCAGTGAAAACCCCACAGGGAATCAGCCCCAGCATTTT.

This CDR3 reads CASSFIHRASYEQYF. For the CDR3, the DNA is TGTGCCAGCAGTTTCATCCACAGGGCCTCCTACGAGCAGTACTTC. The chain couples TRBV28 to TRBJ2-7, with D possibly TRBD1 on 6 matching bases. The CDR3 has 15 amino acids. Germline CDR1 is MDHEN and CDR2 is SYDVKM. V shed 3 bases and J shed 0 bases, with 12 bases lying between them.

This clonotype appeared once. The chain recombines TRBV3-1 with TRBJ1-5; D not resolved. V dropped 2 bases and J dropped 1 base, with 3 bases sitting between them. Germline CDR1 and CDR2: LGHDT and YNNKEL (reference sequence). CDR3 length equals 13 residues. This CDR3 reads CASSQTSNQPQHF. CDR3 bases: TGTGCCAGCAGCCAAACCAGCAATCAGCCCCAGCATTTT.

This chain joins TRBV7-2 and TRBJ2-1; D possibly matches TRBD1 or TRBD2 (5 bases each). This CDR3 contains 14 residues. CDR1 is SGHTA and CDR2 is FQGNSA in the germline V gene. Trimming stripped 5 bases from V and 0 bases from J, with 8 bases between. CDR3 sequence (DNA): TGTGCCAGCAGCGAGGGGAGCTCCTACAATGAGCAGTTCTTC. Encoded protein: CASSEGSSYNEQFF.

The chain links TRBV6-5 to TRBJ2-5; weak D call: TRBD2 (6 bases). CDR1 and CDR2 from the germline V gene are MNHEY and SVGAGI. The CDR3 consists of 15 residues. The germline V and J ends were trimmed by 5 bases and 5 bases, with 18 bases remaining between them. The CDR3: CASSRRGGRGETQYF. The CDR3 DNA follows: TGTGCCAGCAGTCGGCGGGGTGGGCGCGGCGAGACCCAGTACTTC.

The rearrangement uses TRBV7-2 and TRBJ2-1; a weak D match, TRBD2 (5 bases). Per germline, CDR1 SGHTA and CDR2 FQGNSA. Trimming removed 2 bases at V and 4 bases at J, with 15 bases between. CDR3 length: 16 amino acids. The CDR3 nucleotides are TGTGCCAGCAGCTTAAGCGGCGGGCTCCTATACAATGAGCAGTTCTTC. Translated, it gives CASSLSGGLLYNEQFF. Supplemented by reference TRBV7-2 and TRBJ2-1, the full variable domain reads GAGVSQSPSNKVTEKGKDVELRCDPISGHTALYWYRQSLGQGLEFLIYFQGNSAPDKSGLPSDRFSAERTGGSVSTLTIQRTQQEDSAVYLCASSLSGGLLYNEQFFGPGTRLTVL.

This sequence joins TRBV3-1 and TRBJ1-1; TRBD1 matches 7 bases. Germline CDR1 LGHDT, CDR2 YNNKEL (reference sequence). CDR3 size: 13 residues. Trimming took 5 bases from V and 4 from J; bases not matched to a gene: 4. CDR3 in DNA: TGTGCCAGCAGCTCCCCAGGGGGCACTGAAGCTTTCTTT. This sequence encodes CASSSPGGTEAFF.

The chain recombines TRBV29-1 with TRBJ2-7, with TRBD1 matching over 9 bases. This CDR3 contains 14 residues. The germline gives CDR1 SQVTM, CDR2 ANQGSEA. V was clipped by 1 base and J by 3 bases; unmatched bases: 4. The CDR3 nucleotides read TGCAGCGTTGAAGTGACAGGGGGGAGCTACGAGCAGTACTTC. Translating it yields CSVEVTGGSYEQYF.

This chain uses TRBV19 with TRBJ2-3; D call uncertain. The CDR3 runs to 14 residues. Germline V gives CDR1 LNHDA, CDR2 SQIVND (reference sequence). The V and J ends lost 3 bases and 5 bases respectively, with 12 bases between them. The CDR3 spells CASSMSGRGDTQYF. Here the CDR3 DNA reads TGTGCCAGTAGTATGTCCGGACGCGGAGATACGCAGTATTTT.

The chain recombines TRBV29-1 with TRBJ1-2; D may be TRBD1 (5 bases). Germline V CDR1 and CDR2: SQVTM, ANQGSEA. V gave up 0 bases and J gave up 6 bases, with 20 bases separating them. The CDR3 runs to 16 residues. In DNA, the CDR3 is TGCAGCGTTGAAGATCCGGGTACTGGGGGGAGGGATGGCTACACCTTC. Residues: CSVEDPGTGGRDGYTF.

This clonotype occurred once. The chain has TRBV6-2 or TRBV6-3 and TRBJ1-1; tentatively, D is TRBD1 (5 bases). This CDR3 contains 16 residues. The germline CDR1 and CDR2 sequences are MNHEY and SVGEGT. V was shortened by 2 bases and J by 0 bases, with 13 bases between the two germline ends. The CDR3 DNA reads as TGTGCCAGCAGTTACAGAGGGGCCCTGATGAACACTGAAGCTTTCTTT. It codes for CASSYRGALMNTEAFF.

CDR3 residues: CASSSRGQGSRAFF. The CDR3, as DNA: TGCGCCAGCAGCAGCCGGGGACAGGGGTCTAGGGCTTTCTTT. The gene calls are TRBV5-1 and TRBJ1-1; TRBD1 agrees at 10 bases. Germline CDR1 SGHRS, CDR2 YFSETQ. V gave up 4 bases and J gave up 11 bases; unmatched junction bases: 11. This CDR3 comprises 14 residues.

The CDR3 sequence: CSVEDAGSGDRGLEQYF. For the CDR3, the DNA is TGCAGCGTTGAAGACGCTGGGTCAGGGGACAGGGGGCTCGAGCAGTACTTC. The chain carries TRBV29-1 and TRBJ2-7; 12 nucleotides line up with TRBD1. This CDR3 spans 17 amino acids. The J segment lost 6 bases and the V segment lost 0 bases, leaving 12 bases of the junction unmatched. Germline V gene lookup returns CDR1 SQVTM and CDR2 ANQGSEA.

The genes are TRBV7-2 and TRBJ1-1, with D maybe TRBD1 (6 bases). Germline values: CDR1 SGHTA, CDR2 FQGNSA. The CDR3 loop spans 15 amino acids. V shed 5 bases and J shed 6 bases, with 19 bases lying between them. The CDR3 DNA sequence: TGTGCCAGCAGCCTCGACAGGCCGCGGGCCCCTGAAGCTTTCTTT. As protein: CASSLDRPRAPEAFF.

J is TRBJ1-5 and V is TRBV12-3 or TRBV12-4; D remains ambiguous. V dropped 7 bases and J dropped 6 bases, with 13 bases sitting between them. The CDR3 loop spans 13 amino acids. Here the CDR3 reads CASTLDVFQPQHF. Written as DNA, the CDR3 is TGTGCCAGCACCCTGGACGTCTTTCAGCCCCAGCATTTT.

The rearrangement joins TRBV9 to TRBJ1-2, with D maybe TRBD1 (5 bases). Germline CDR1 is SGDLS and CDR2 is YYNGEE. There are 14 residues in the CDR3. Trimming cost V 9 bases and J 3 bases, with 18 bases left between them. The CDR3 nucleotides read TGTGCCACCACCGGGGGAAATAAAGACTATGGCTACACCTTC. It is translated as CATTGGNKDYGYTF.

This chain uses TRBV3-1 with TRBJ2-5; 9 nucleotides line up with TRBD2. The CDR3 sequence is 16 residues long. Germline lookup yields CDR1 LGHDT and CDR2 YNNKEL (reference sequence). Trimming cost V 0 bases and J 1 base; bases outside gene matches: 3. CDR3 in amino acids: CASSQDTTSGQETQYF. The CDR3 DNA sequence: TGTGCCAGCAGCCAAGATACGACTAGCGGCCAAGAGACCCAGTACTTC.